This TCR beta chain stems from a study of T cells in Graves' hyperthyroidism and ophthalmopathy (dated by TCRdb to about 2019). For context, the study as a whole: Peripheral blood samples were taken at initial diagnosis, before any treatment was given. According to the paper, TCR Vbeta CDR3 sequencing was carried out on around 140 peripheral blood samples, which came from under 50 ophthalmopathy, approximately 78 hyperthyroidism and around 17 progressor patients. The 100 discovery patients were divided at random into training and test sets in a 7:3 ratio. After blood sampling, hyperthyroidism patients were treated with methimazole at a starting dose of 30 mg daily, and ophthalmopathy patients were treated with high-dose intravenous methylprednisolone. Prospective prediction of ophthalmopathy was tested in an independent validation cohort consisting of fewer than 20 hyperthyroidism patients and around 16 patients who later progressed to ophthalmopathy. To identify TCR V-J signatures that set the groups apart, the researchers used a discovery cohort of approximately 98 patients, made up of 43 with Graves' ophthalmopathy and about 60 with stable Graves' hyperthyroidism. In addition, the study compared T-cell repertoires in thyroid tissue and in blood from several Graves' hyperthyroidism patients. Broad study findings and their caveats: In validation, the model predicted progression to ophthalmopathy with over 60% sensitivity and about 73% specificity, a median of about 6 months before onset. A model built on a 13 V-J signature distinguished ophthalmopathy from stable hyperthyroidism, reaching about 89% sensitivity and 81.08% specificity in cross-validation and 80%/75% in testing. No statistical method was used to fix the sample size in advance, and group allocation was not hidden from the investigators. Most expanded thyroid clonotypes (frequency above 0.001) were also found in blood, which suggests that blood repertoires may mirror thyroid immune responses.

This clonotype was counted a few times. Its antigen is unknown. Base qualities are not at hand, and no much larger clone is one base apart. Hyperthyroidism patients were newly diagnosed, had a disease duration of under 2 months, and were aged 18 to 65 years. Exclusion was applied to patients with uncontrolled infections, other autoimmune diseases, pregnancy or lactation. Diagnoses relied on clinical symptoms, serum thyroxine and TRAb, thyroid ultrasound and orbital computed tomography. Blood from progressor patients was collected at the time of first diagnosis with hyperthyroidism, before any ophthalmopathy symptoms had appeared. PBMCs were isolated from approximately 10 ml of fresh peripheral blood by Ficoll-Paque density gradient centrifugation. Progressor patients were initially diagnosed with Graves' hyperthyroidism and developed ophthalmopathy during follow-up. Total RNA was extracted with Trizol reagent, and quality was checked on an Agilent 2100 Bioanalyzer.

The germline ends are 12 bases apart after V is trimmed by 1 base and J by 5 bases. For CDR1 and CDR2, the germline V gene lists SQVTM and ANQGSEA. The CDR3 runs 13 residues from the cysteine to the phenylalanine. The CDR3 DNA has 39 bases and is translated from base 1. TCR beta CDR3 regions were amplified from RNA transcripts. The TCR CDR3 was subjected to a first round of RT-PCR using the HTBI primer set and the Qiagen OneStep RT-PCR kit. Libraries were constructed in a second round of multiplex PCR, after which size selection and purification were carried out. The libraries were sequenced on an Illumina HiSeq2000 using paired-end 100 bp reads. Regarding the original processing steps: SOAPnuke was used to process the raw data, throwing out any read that contained adapters or uncalled bases, had a mean Phred below 15, or lacked an exact constant-primer or identifier match. High-quality paired reads were merged with COPE v1.2.5, and unique nucleotide sequences were defined as clonotypes. Clonotypes were aligned to IMGT TRBV, TRBD and TRBJ reference segments using MiTCR v1.1. The analysis included only V-J combinations with a frequency above 0.0001, which together covered over 98% of the repertoires. A TCS score was defined as the ratio between F50 (clonal expansion) and ExV (chaos), using BLOSUM62-based TCRdist between CDR3 peptides within each V-J. Welch's t-statistics and random forest reduced 500 to 650 V-J features to 10 to 15, which were used in a naive Bayes classifier (R e1071). The public sequencing data were trimmed at Q25 with fastp and processed into clonotypes with MiXCR by TCRdb, which kept only in-frame beta chains. Identical CDR3 proteins give one entry, which carries the most common genes and DNA. These V and J calls rely on TCRdb rather than the paper's analysis. The sample includes a few hundred thousand distinct CDR3 sequences, with 13% to 15% observed a single time. The ten largest account for about 33% of the sample.

The rearranged segments are TRBV29-1 and TRBJ2-7, with TRBD1 perhaps the D gene, on 6 matching bases. This receptor was obtained from a woman aged 50 to 60 with Graves' hyperthyroidism that later progressed to Graves' ophthalmopathy. The specimen sequenced was blood. The nucleotide sequence reads TGCAGCGTTGAAGGAACAGGGCGCAACGAGCAGTACTTC. Its product reads: CSVEGTGRNEQYF.